Below, 30 T cell receptor beta chains from the same sample are listed, as sequenced in a study of blood T cell repertoires in COVID-19. Assay: immunoSEQ multiplex PCR; the TCRdb copy retains only in-frame clones and omits some. This sample has 300,000 to 400,000 clones, with approximately 86% found just once. Sequencing was performed on PBMCs or T cells enriched from blood (not recorded which). The receptors were gathered from a woman in her thirties or forties with acute COVID-19.

The gene calls are TRBV5-4 and TRBJ2-2; D perhaps matches TRBD1 (6 bases). Germline assignment: CDR1 SGHNT and CDR2 YYREEE (reference sequence). This CDR3 spans 16 amino acids. Trimming left V 3 bases short and J 0 bases short, with 12 bases between. The CDR3 DNA sequence: TGTGCCAGCAGCTGGGGGCGGTTCGCGAACACCGGGGAGCTGTTTTTT. Translation gives CASSWGRFANTGELFF.

V and J are TRBV7-9 and TRBJ2-7; TRBD2 might be the D (6 bases). Trimming stripped 1 base from V and 2 bases from J, with 12 bases between. Germline assignment: CDR1 SEHNR and CDR2 FQNEAQ (reference sequence). The CDR3 consists of 15 residues. CDR3 coding DNA: TGTGCCAGCAGCTTAGGCGGGGCCCAAACCTACGAGCAGTACTTC. Translated: CASSLGGAQTYEQYF.

This rearrangement joins TRBV6-6 to TRBJ2-7; TRBD2 agrees at 15 bases. This CDR3 contains 14 residues. V lost 8 bases, J lost 3 bases, and 2 bases stayed unmatched. Germline-derived CDR1 and CDR2 are MNHNY and SVGAGI (reference sequence). The CDR3 protein is CASGTSGGIYEQYF. DNA of the CDR3: TGTGCCAGCGGGACTAGCGGGGGGATCTACGAGCAGTACTTC.

V and J are TRBV4-3 and TRBJ1-4; perhaps TRBD1 as D (6 bases). CDR3 length equals 15 residues. The germline V gene encodes CDR1 LGHNA and CDR2 YSLEER. Trimming cost V 3 bases and J 13 bases, with 21 bases left between them. DNA of the CDR3: TGCGCCAGCAGCCACCACAGGGAGCGTAATGAAGTACTGTTTTTT. Translating it yields CASSHHRERNEVLFF.

This CDR3 is CASRWTGDTGNTIYF. The CDR3 DNA reads as TGCGCCAGCCGTTGGACAGGGGACACTGGAAACACCATATATTTT. The rearrangement joins TRBV5-1 to TRBJ1-3; TRBD1 matches 9 bases. V shed 7 bases and J 2 bases; nucleotides not matched to a gene: 7. The CDR3 contains 15 residues. In germline, CDR1 is SGHRS, CDR2 YFSETQ.

DNA for the CDR3: TGTGCTAGTGGTTCAGGGGTGAATGAGCAGTTCTTC. Amino acids: CASGSGVNEQFF. The rearrangement joins TRBV12-5 to TRBJ2-1; D possibly corresponds to TRBD1 (6 bases). Trimming took 4 bases from V and 7 from J, leaving 8 bases between them. The CDR3 covers 12 residues. Germline V gene data show CDR1 as LGHNT and CDR2 as FRNRAP.

The gene calls are TRBV7-2 and TRBJ2-3, with TRBD2 matching 9 bases. The V and J ends lost 0 bases and 4 bases, in that order; junction bases with no gene match: 8. Germline V lookup: CDR1 SGHTA, CDR2 FQGNSA. The CDR3 is 17 amino acids. The CDR3 coding sequence is TGTGCCAGCAGCTTAGCGGGAGGCGGGGGGGCCGCAGATACGCAGTATTTT. It specifies CASSLAGGGGAADTQYF.

This chain connects TRBV7-8 to TRBJ2-1, with D perhaps TRBD1 (6 bases). V gave up 4 bases and J gave up 15 bases, with 22 bases separating them. This CDR3 spans 14 amino acids. Per germline, CDR1 SGHVS and CDR2 FQNEAQ. The CDR3: CASSYIARTAPPFF. For the CDR3, the DNA is TGTGCCAGCAGCTACATAGCGCGGACAGCACCTCCGTTCTTC. The whole variable domain, filled in from reference TRBV7-8 and TRBJ2-1, reads GAGVSQSPRYKVAKRGQDVALRCDPISGHVSLFWYQQALGQGPEFLTYFQNEAQLDKSGLPSDRFFAERPEGSVSTLKIQRTQQEDSAVYLCASSYIARTAPPFFGPGTRLTVL.

The CDR3 region is CASSLGGLNTEAFF. CDR3 nucleotide sequence: TGCGCCAGCAGCTTGGGAGGTTTAAACACTGAAGCTTTCTTT. The chain uses TRBV5-1 and TRBJ1-1; D call uncertain. V dropped 0 bases and J dropped 2 bases, with 8 bases sitting between them. The germline gives CDR1 SGHRS, CDR2 YFSETQ. The CDR3 sequence is 14 residues long.

The chain uses TRBV6-6 and TRBJ2-1; 8 positions agree with TRBD2. Germline CDR1 reads MNHNY; CDR2 reads SVGAGI (reference sequence). V was pared by 5 bases and J by 0 bases, with 0 bases of the junction left unmatched. The CDR3 spans 14 residues. The CDR3: CASSSGGSYNEQFF. The CDR3 DNA reads TGTGCCAGCAGTAGCGGGGGCTCCTACAATGAGCAGTTCTTC.

This clone was detected only once. The chain couples TRBV4-3 to TRBJ2-1; 11 bases align to TRBD2. The CDR3 has 19 amino acids. With 1 base clipped from V and 4 bases from J, the junction kept 12 bases outside the gene matches. CDR1 and CDR2 (germline): LGHNA, YSLEER. Here the CDR3 reads CASSQGGLAEEPVYNEQFF. The CDR3 coding sequence is TGCGCCAGCAGCCAAGGGGGACTAGCGGAGGAACCTGTTTACAATGAGCAGTTCTTC.

This clone was counted once. This chain connects TRBV3-1 (or the pseudogene TRBV3-2) to TRBJ1-2, with 10 bases aligning to TRBD1. V lost 1 base and J lost 4; bases outside the gene matches: 6. This CDR3 contains 16 residues. Germline CDR1 and CDR2: LGHDT and YNNKEL (reference sequence). The CDR3 region is CASSQGTGGLSYGYTF. CDR3 bases: TGTGCCAGCAGCCAAGGGACAGGGGGTTTGAGCTATGGCTACACCTTC.

The chain couples TRBV6-5 to TRBJ2-2, with D tentatively TRBD2 (5 bases). CDR1 is MNHEY, CDR2 SVGAGI, per germline. Trimming took off 7 bases at V and 3 bases at J, with 9 bases between the two ends. The CDR3 is 13 residues long. The CDR3 DNA reads as TGTGCCAGCACTCCCGGGGACACCGGGGAGCTGTTTTTT. It is translated as CASTPGDTGELFF.

The chain recombines TRBV7-2 with TRBJ1-2; 9 bases are shared with TRBD1. CDR1 and CDR2 from the germline V gene are SGHTA and FQGNSA. V dropped 5 bases and J dropped 6; count of bases not matched to a gene: 7. The CDR3 length is 14 residues. The CDR3 DNA reads TGTGCCAGCAGCCTACGGGACAGGGCCCATGGCTACACCTTC. Amino acid sequence: CASSLRDRAHGYTF.

This clone was seen once. This rearrangement joins TRBV27 to TRBJ1-5; 8 positions agree with TRBD1. Trimming took 2 bases from V and 6 from J; bases not matched to a gene: 9. The CDR3 loop spans 16 amino acids. CDR1 is MNHEY, CDR2 SMNVEV, per germline (reference sequence). CDR3 nucleotides: TGTGCCAGCAGTTTACGGTCCGACAGGGGAGCTCAGCCCCAGCATTTT. This gives the protein CASSLRSDRGAQPQHF.

The chain uses TRBV5-1 and TRBJ2-7; TRBD1 matches at 11 bases. V shed 3 bases, J shed 5 bases, and the junction held 10 bases outside the gene matches. The CDR3 is made up of 16 amino acids. Germline values: CDR1 SGHRS, CDR2 YFSETQ. CDR3 bases: TGCGCCAGCAGCTGGGGGACAGGGGGGTCCTACGACGAGCAGTACTTC. Its protein is CASSWGTGGSYDEQYF.

This clone was detected only a few times. V usage is TRBV3-1 (or the pseudogene TRBV3-2) and J usage is TRBJ1-1; D gene ambiguous. V was cut by 4 bases and J by 0 bases, with 9 bases left in between. CDR1 is LGHDT, CDR2 YNNKEL, per germline (reference sequence). The CDR3 runs to 14 residues. CDR3 in DNA: TGTGCCAGCAGCCCCGTCCGGTTGAACACTGAAGCTTTCTTT. Amino acid sequence: CASSPVRLNTEAFF.

Of note for this clone: The sample contains more than one DNA sequence encoding this CDR3. The chain recombines TRBV29-1 with TRBJ1-1, with D tentatively TRBD1 (5 bases). Germline V gene sequence: CDR1 SQVTM, CDR2 ANQGSEA. Trimming shortened V by 4 bases and J by 2 bases, and 11 bases separated the two germline ends. This CDR3 has 13 amino acids. The CDR3 is CSVVRGGNTEAFF. The CDR3 bases are TGCAGCGTTGTGCGGGGGGGTAACACTGAAGCTTTCTTT.

The chain is built from TRBV29-1 and TRBJ1-3, with D possibly being TRBD1 (6 bases). The V and J ends lost 6 bases and 0 bases respectively, with 15 bases between them. CDR1 is SQVTM and CDR2 is ANQGSEA in the germline V gene. The CDR3 extends over 15 amino acids. Here the CDR3 DNA reads TGCAGCGTGTCCCCAGGGGCTCACTCTGGAAACACCATATATTTT. Translated: CSVSPGAHSGNTIYF. Full variable domain (remainder filled in from reference TRBV29-1 and TRBJ1-3): SAVISQKPSRDICQRGTSLTIQCQVDSQVTMMFWYRQQPGQSLTLIATANQGSEATYESGFVIDKFPISRPNLTFSTLTVSNMSPEDSSIYLCSVSPGAHSGNTIYFGEGSWLTVV.

The J gene is TRBJ1-2, the V gene TRBV28, with TRBD1 as a possible D gene (6 bases). The CDR3 contains 15 residues. CDR1 and CDR2 from the germline V gene are MDHEN and SYDVKM. Trimming took 4 bases from V and 1 from J, leaving 13 bases between them. CDR3 coding DNA: TGTGCCAGCAGTTCGACAGGAACAGTTAACTATGGCTACACCTTC. Translation: CASSSTGTVNYGYTF.

A single count supports this clone. The V call is TRBV12-3 or TRBV12-4, the J call TRBJ1-2; D remains unclear. The V and J ends lost 4 bases and 7 bases respectively, with 7 bases between them. This CDR3 is built from 11 residues. In DNA form, the CDR3 reads TGTGCCAGCAGTTCAAACATTGGCTACACCTTC. It is translated as CASSSNIGYTF.

CDR3 amino acids: CASSLGTIGNSPLHF. DNA for the CDR3: TGTGCCAGCAGCTTAGGGACTATCGGGAATTCACCCCTCCACTTT. The V gene is TRBV5-8, the J gene TRBJ1-6, with D perhaps matching TRBD1 (5 bases). V lost 2 bases and J lost 7, with 13 bases in between. The V gene's germline CDR1 is SGHTS and CDR2 YDEGEE. The CDR3 extends over 15 amino acids. Drawing the rest from reference TRBV5-8 and TRBJ1-6, the complete variable domain is EAGVTQSPTHLIKTRGQQATLRCSPISGHTSVYWYQQALGLGLQFLLWYDEGEERNRGNFPPRFSGRQFPNYSSELNVNALELEDSALYLCASSLGTIGNSPLHFGNGTRLTVT.

The chain is built from TRBV7-9 and TRBJ2-7, with D unresolved. This CDR3 region has 13 residues. The germline V gene encodes CDR1 SEHNR and CDR2 FQNEAQ (reference sequence). The V end was cut by 1 base, the J end by 2 bases, with 6 bases between. The DNA for the CDR3 is TGTGCCAGCAGCTTAGACTCCACCTACGAGCAGTACTTC. Encoded protein: CASSLDSTYEQYF.

The V gene is TRBV7-8, the J gene TRBJ1-2; TRBD1 matches 8 bases. V was pared by 2 bases and J by 2 bases, with 4 bases of the junction left unmatched. Germline-derived CDR1 and CDR2 are SGHVS and FQNEAQ. CDR3 length: 15 amino acids. Here the CDR3 reads CASSLRTGGNYGYTF. For the CDR3, the DNA is TGTGCCAGCAGCTTAAGAACAGGGGGAAACTATGGCTACACCTTC.

The chain joins TRBV6-5 to TRBJ1-1; 10 nucleotides align to TRBD1. Trimming removed 5 bases from V and 5 bases from J; junction bases left unmatched: 5. Germline assignment: CDR1 MNHEY and CDR2 SVGAGI. There are 14 residues in the CDR3. The CDR3 nucleotides are TGTGCCAGCAGTAACCCGGGACAGGGGACTGAAGCTTTCTTT. This gives the protein CASSNPGQGTEAFF.

This rearrangement joins TRBV10-3 to TRBJ1-2; TRBD1 is a possible D gene (6 bases). V dropped 0 bases and J dropped 4 bases, with 15 bases sitting between them. The CDR3 runs 16 residues. CDR1 ENHRY and CDR2 SYGVKD come from the germline V gene. CDR3: CAISESAGAASYGYTF. CDR3 nucleotide sequence: TGTGCCATCAGTGAGTCGGCGGGGGCGGCATCCTATGGCTACACCTTC.

The chain links TRBV5-1 to TRBJ1-6, with 7 bases that match TRBD1. Trimming removed 1 base from V and 5 bases from J; junction bases left unmatched: 6. The CDR3 runs 16 residues. CDR1 is SGHRS and CDR2 is YFSETQ in the germline V gene. The CDR3 DNA is TGCGCCAGCAGCTTGTTATCCGGGACAGATAATTCACCCCTCCACTTT. Translating it yields CASSLLSGTDNSPLHF.

In this sample, this clone turned up once. The genes are TRBV14 and TRBJ1-2, with a weak D call TRBD1 (5 bases). The V and J ends lost 0 bases and 7 bases respectively, with 15 bases between them. This CDR3 has 15 amino acids. Germline-derived CDR1 and CDR2 are SGHDN and FVKESK. The CDR3 reads CASSQEEGRRGGYTF. DNA of the CDR3: TGTGCCAGCAGCCAAGAGGAGGGCCGGAGGGGTGGCTACACCTTC. The full variable domain, with the rest looked up from reference TRBV14 and TRBJ1-2, is EAGVTQFPSHSVIEKGQTVTLRCDPISGHDNLYWYRRVMGKEIKFLLHFVKESKQDESGMPNNRFLAERTGGTYSTLKVQPAELEDSGVYFCASSQEEGRRGGYTFGSGTRLTVV.

In DNA, the CDR3 is TGTGCCAGCTCACCCCAGGCGAGCTCCTACAATGAGCAGTTCTTC. This encodes CASSPQASSYNEQFF. The chain uses TRBV18 and TRBJ2-1; no clear D. V was trimmed by 3 bases and J by 0 bases, leaving 9 bases between them. Germline V lookup: CDR1 KGHSH, CDR2 LQKENI. The CDR3 is 15 residues long.

This chain joins TRBV11-2 and TRBJ1-2, with 10 bases identical to TRBD1. This CDR3 has 13 amino acids. Germline values: CDR1 SGHAT, CDR2 FQNNGV. The V and J ends lost 7 bases and 4 bases, in that order; junction bases with no gene match: 3. The CDR3 sequence: CASTTGGIYGYTF. The CDR3 nucleotides are TGTGCCAGCACGACAGGGGGCATCTATGGCTACACCTTC.